Listed below are T cell receptor beta chains from one sample, sequenced in a study of response to subunit inactivated influenza vaccine. TCRdb independently ran MiXCR on the RT-PCR reads; one entry per CDR3 protein. The sample lists about 700,000 distinct CDR3 sequences; 14% were seen once. Here the sequenced sample was PBMCs from blood, taken 14 to 15 days before vaccination. These receptors were obtained from a middle-aged man who received an inactivated influenza vaccine. CDR3s include the opening cysteine and the closing phenylalanine or tryptophan.

v_call cdr3_length cdr3_aa
TRBV12-3/TRBV12-4 13 CASSLWGTDTQYF
TRBV5-1 13 CASSLAGWNEQFF
TRBV5-5 16 CASSLYWGQEEQKLFF
TRBV5-1 14 CASSSGLEPYEQYF
TRBV15 15 CATSRDNGFGNEQFF
TRBV6-2/TRBV6-3 14 CASKGLAGAETQYF
TRBV5-4 15 CASSEEGQMNTEAFF
TRBV7-9 15 CASSPSVRDTDTQYF
TRBV10-3 16 CAISDQGSSYNSPLHF
TRBV12-3/TRBV12-4 13 CASSYDRAYGYTF
TRBV21-1 18 CASSKPTNRGRPNYGYTF
TRBV5-4 16 CASSQRGLAVTGELFF
TRBV7-2 13 CATKNYVEETQYF
TRBV20-1 14 CSANPGDSYNEQFF
TRBV3-1 14 CASSQRGVGETQYF
TRBV20-1 14 CSATVWDGQETQYF
TRBV7-9 14 CASSLVVPAPKAFF
TRBV12-3/TRBV12-4 12 CASRDWGSPLHF
TRBV20-1 17 CSARDLTSGGGYNEQFF